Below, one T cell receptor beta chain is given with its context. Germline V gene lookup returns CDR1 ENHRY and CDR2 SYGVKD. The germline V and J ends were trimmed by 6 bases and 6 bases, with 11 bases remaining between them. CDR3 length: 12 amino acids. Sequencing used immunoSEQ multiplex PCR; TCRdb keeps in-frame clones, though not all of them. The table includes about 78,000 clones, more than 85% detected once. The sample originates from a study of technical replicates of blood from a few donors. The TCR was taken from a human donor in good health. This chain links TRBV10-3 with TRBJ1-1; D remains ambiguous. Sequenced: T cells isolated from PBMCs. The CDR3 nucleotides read TGTGCCATCAGCTCCGGGGTCGCTGAAGCTTTCTTT. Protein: CAISSGVAEAFF.